This entry features one T cell receptor beta chain sequence. This sample was included in a study of blood T cell repertoires in COVID-19. Whole-study context: Sites in the United States, Italy and Spain provided acute and convalescent COVID-19 samples. The cDNA or gDNA used as material had been derived from T cells, B-cell-depleted T cells, or PBMCs.

Source study methods: Reference gene primer amplification gave nucleated cell count estimates. Only in-frame clones appear in the TCRdb table, and some are missing; sequencing was by immunoSEQ multiplex PCR. V and J calls and clone size are those listed in that table; D and trimming were worked out from the DNA. Seen here are 100,000 to 150,000 clones, approximately 80% observed once, and the top ten hold about 25%. The receptor's source is a human donor in a cohort sampled during active COVID-19. Specimen: peripheral blood.

CDR3: CSVQEANYGYTF. The CDR3 coding sequence is TGCAGCGTTCAGGAAGCTAACTATGGCTACACCTTC. This sequence joins TRBV29-1 and TRBJ1-2; D not resolved. This CDR3 comprises 12 residues. Germline assignment: CDR1 SQVTM and CDR2 ANQGSEA. The V end lost 5 bases, the J end lost 0 bases, and 7 bases lay between the germline ends.